This T cell receptor beta chain is from a study of blood T cell repertoires in COVID-19 (dated by TCRdb to about 2020). About the full investigation: Samples covering the acute and convalescent phases of COVID-19 were provided by collaborators in the United States, Italy and Spain. The material from the prospective study consisted of cDNA or gDNA derived from T cells, B-cell-depleted T cells, or PBMCs. Deeply sampled blood TCRbeta repertoires from subjects exposed to, actively infected with, or recovered from COVID-19 were included in the dataset. The repertoires were released in a freely available public database meant as a resource for research on the immune response to SARS-CoV-2. Samples came from the ongoing ImmuneRACE study (first 160 participants) plus 1,254 subjects from 6 global collaborators. A de-identified subject ID, COVID-19 status, age in years and sex were almost always included in the sample metadata. Where available, HLA class I and class II types were taken from metadata supplied by the sample provider and were not determined by assay-based typing. Study-wide conclusions, independent of this receptor: Clinical and demographic metadata were provided uncurated, with the amount varying by source and participant.

Collaborating institutions collected whole blood in K2EDTA tubes following their own protocols. For TCRbeta analysis, collaborators shipped samples in one of three forms: frozen whole blood, isolated PBMCs, or DNA extracted from either of those sample types. From a lookup of the germline V gene, CDR1 and CDR2 are SGDLS and YYNGEE. Deletion took 0 bases off V and 7 bases off J, with a span of 10 bases between the germline ends. The CDR3, cysteine through phenylalanine, is 13 amino acids long. The kept DNA is CDR3 alone, 39 bases in frame from the first base. TCRbeta CDR3 regions were amplified from genomic DNA by means of the immunoSEQ Assay, a bias-controlled multiplex PCR. The authors' pipeline ran thus. The number of nucleated cells in each sample was estimated by amplification of reference gene primers within the assay. Sequence reads were collapsed and filtered to measure the absolute abundance of every unique TCRbeta CDR3 rearrangement. For each sample, productive Simpson clonality was calculated as the square root of Simpson's diversity index across productive rearrangements. TCRdb re-hosts the immuneACCESS table, in-frame sequences only. Its copies lack some clones; in the studies checked, an unresolved V gene accounts for under half of them, and the cause for the rest is not known. V, J and clone size were drawn from that table, and D and trimming were deduced from the DNA. The sample table records about 170,000 clones; roughly 85% of these occur just once. The leading ten clones occupy less than 3.5% of the sample.

With regard to this clone: It has no known antigen specificity. No much larger clone exists at a distance of one base, and base qualities are not known.

Material: peripheral blood. Rearrangement joined TRBV9 to TRBJ1-2, with no D gene named confidently. The TCR was taken from a human donor with acute or convalescent COVID-19. The donor label of this sample is uncertain. Here is the DNA: TGTGCCAGCAGCGTAGGGCTGGTCTCTGGCTACACCTTC. Its translation reads: CASSVGLVSGYTF.